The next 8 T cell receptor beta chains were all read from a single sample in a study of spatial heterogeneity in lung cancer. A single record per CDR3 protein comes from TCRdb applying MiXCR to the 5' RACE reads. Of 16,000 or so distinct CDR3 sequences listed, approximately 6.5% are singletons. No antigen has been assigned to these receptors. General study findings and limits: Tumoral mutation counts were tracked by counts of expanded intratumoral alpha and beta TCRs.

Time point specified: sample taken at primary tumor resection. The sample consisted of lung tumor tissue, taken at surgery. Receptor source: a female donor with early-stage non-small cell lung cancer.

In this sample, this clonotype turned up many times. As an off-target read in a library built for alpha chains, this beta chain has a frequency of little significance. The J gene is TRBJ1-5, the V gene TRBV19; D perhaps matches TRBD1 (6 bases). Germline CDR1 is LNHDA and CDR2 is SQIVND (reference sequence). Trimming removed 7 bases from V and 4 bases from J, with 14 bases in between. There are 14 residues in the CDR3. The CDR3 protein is CASTLTGRNQPQHF. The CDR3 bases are TGTGCCAGTACACTGACAGGTCGGAATCAGCCCCAGCATTTT.

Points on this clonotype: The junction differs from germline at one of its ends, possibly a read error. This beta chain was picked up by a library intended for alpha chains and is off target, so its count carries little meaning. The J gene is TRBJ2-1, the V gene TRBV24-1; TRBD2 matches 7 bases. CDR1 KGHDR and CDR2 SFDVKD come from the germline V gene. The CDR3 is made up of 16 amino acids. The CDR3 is CAPSDFKRGLYNEQFF. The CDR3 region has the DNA TGTGCCCCCAGTGATTTTAAGCGGGGCCTCTACAATGAGCAGTTCTTC.

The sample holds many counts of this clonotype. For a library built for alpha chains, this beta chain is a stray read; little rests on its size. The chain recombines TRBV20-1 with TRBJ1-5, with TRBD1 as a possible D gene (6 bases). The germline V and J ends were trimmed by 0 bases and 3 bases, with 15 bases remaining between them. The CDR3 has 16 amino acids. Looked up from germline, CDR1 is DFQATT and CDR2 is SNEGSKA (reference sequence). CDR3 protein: CSARDRGRYNNQPQHF. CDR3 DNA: TGCAGTGCTAGAGACAGGGGAAGATATAACAATCAGCCCCAGCATTTT.

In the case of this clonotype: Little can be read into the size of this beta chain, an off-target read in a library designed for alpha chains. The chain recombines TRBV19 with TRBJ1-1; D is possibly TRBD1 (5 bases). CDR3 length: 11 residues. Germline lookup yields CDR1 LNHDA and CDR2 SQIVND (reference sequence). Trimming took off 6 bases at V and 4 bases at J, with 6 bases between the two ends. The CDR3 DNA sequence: TGTGCCAGTAGGCAGGGCACTGAAGCTTTCTTT. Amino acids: CASRQGTEAFF.

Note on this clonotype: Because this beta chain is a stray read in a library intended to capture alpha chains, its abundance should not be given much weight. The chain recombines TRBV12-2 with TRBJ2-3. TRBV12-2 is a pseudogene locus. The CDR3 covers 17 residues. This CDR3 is CASRLEPPKPDTDTQYF. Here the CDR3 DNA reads TGTGCAAGTCGCTTAGAGCCCCCAAAGCCGGACACAGATACGCAGTATTTT.

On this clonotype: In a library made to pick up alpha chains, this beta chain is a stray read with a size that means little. The CDR3 reads CASSVGGWDSNQPQHF. The CDR3 DNA sequence: TGTGCCAGCAGTGTCGGGGGATGGGATAGCAATCAGCCCCAGCATTTT. V is TRBV6-1 and J is TRBJ1-5, with D possibly being TRBD1 (5 bases). CDR3 size: 16 residues. Germline CDR1 and CDR2: MNHNS and SASEGT. Trimming removed 4 bases at V and 0 bases at J, with 13 bases between.

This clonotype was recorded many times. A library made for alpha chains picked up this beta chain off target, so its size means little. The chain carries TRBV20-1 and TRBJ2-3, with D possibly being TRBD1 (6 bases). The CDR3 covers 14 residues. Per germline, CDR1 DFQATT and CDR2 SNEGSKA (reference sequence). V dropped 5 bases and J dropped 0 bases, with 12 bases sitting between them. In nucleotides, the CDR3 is TGCAGTGCTGCCGGGACAACTAGCACAGATACGCAGTATTTT. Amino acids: CSAAGTTSTDTQYF.

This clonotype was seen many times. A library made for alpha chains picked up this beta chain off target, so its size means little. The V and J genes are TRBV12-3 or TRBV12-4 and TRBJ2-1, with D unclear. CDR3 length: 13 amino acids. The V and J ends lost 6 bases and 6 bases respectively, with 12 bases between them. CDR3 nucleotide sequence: TGTGCCAGCAGATACGGACGGAGCAATGAGCAGTTCTTC. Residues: CASRYGRSNEQFF.